One sample yielded the 4 T cell receptor beta chains listed below, sequenced in a study of early T cells in non-severe SARS-CoV-2 infection. TCRdb fed the 5' RACE reads into MiXCR, producing one record per CDR3 protein. Of approximately 100,000 distinct CDR3 sequences listed, approximately 17% are singletons. The source material was whole blood. The receptors were sampled from an adult who was a healthcare worker with PCR-confirmed SARS-CoV-2 infection or an uninfected control (not recorded which).

This clonotype was recorded at least ten times. CDR3: CSVGNSYNEQFF. CDR3 sequence (DNA): TGCAGCGTTGGAAACAGCTACAATGAGCAGTTCTTC. The chain employs TRBV29-1 and TRBJ2-1; D is unresolved. This CDR3 spans 12 amino acids. In germline, CDR1 is SQVTM, CDR2 ANQGSEA. V gave up 4 bases and J gave up 3 bases, with 7 bases separating them.

This clonotype was seen a single time. The chain uses TRBV6-2 or TRBV6-3 and TRBJ2-3; D gene unclear. Germline CDR1 MNHEY, CDR2 SVGEGT. The V and J ends lost 5 bases and 6 bases respectively, with 21 bases between them. The CDR3 runs 16 residues. CDR3 DNA: TGTGCCAGCAGTCCACATCGGGCCGTCCTCTCGGATACGCAGTATTTT. This encodes CASSPHRAVLSDTQYF.

The chain uses TRBV2 and TRBJ1-2, with 8 bases identical to TRBD1. Germline V gene lookup returns CDR1 SNHLY and CDR2 FYNNEI. After removal of 6 bases from V and 5 bases from J, the junction contained 5 bases not matched to a gene. This CDR3 comprises 13 residues. The CDR3 here is CASSPGQGYGYTF. CDR3 nucleotides: TGTGCCAGCAGCCCTGGACAGGGATATGGCTACACCTTC.

The CDR3 protein is CASSPRGNYGYTF. CDR3 DNA sequence: TGTGCCAGCAGTCCGAGGGGGAACTATGGCTACACCTTC. The chain recombines TRBV28 with TRBJ1-2; tentatively, D is TRBD1 (6 bases). Germline CDR1 MDHEN, CDR2 SYDVKM. The CDR3 spans 13 residues. Trimming left V 5 bases short and J 2 bases short, with 9 bases between.